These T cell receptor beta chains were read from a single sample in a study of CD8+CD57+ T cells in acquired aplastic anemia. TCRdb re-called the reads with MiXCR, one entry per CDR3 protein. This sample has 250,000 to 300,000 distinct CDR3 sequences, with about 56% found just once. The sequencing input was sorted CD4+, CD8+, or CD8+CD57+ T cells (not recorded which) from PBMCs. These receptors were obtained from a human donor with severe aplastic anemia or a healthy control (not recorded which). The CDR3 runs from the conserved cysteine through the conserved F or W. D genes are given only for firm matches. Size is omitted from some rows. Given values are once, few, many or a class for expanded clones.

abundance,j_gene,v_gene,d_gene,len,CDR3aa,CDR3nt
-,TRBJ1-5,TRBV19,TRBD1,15,CASTERTGRLQPQHF,TGTGCCAGTACCGAACGGACAGGGAGGTTACAGCCCCAGCATTTT
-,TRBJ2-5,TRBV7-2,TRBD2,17,CASSLGTSGSWGETQYF,TGTGCCAGCAGCTTAGGGACTAGCGGGAGTTGGGGAGAGACCCAGTACTTC
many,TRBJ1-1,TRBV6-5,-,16,CASTKGRFGGNTEAFF,TGTGCCAGCACCAAAGGACGGTTTGGGGGGAACACTGAAGCTTTCTTT
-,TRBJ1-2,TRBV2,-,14,CASSEALRVVGYTF,TGTGCCAGCAGTGAAGCGCTCAGGGTGGTTGGCTACACCTTC
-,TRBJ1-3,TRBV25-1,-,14,CASSSLGTGNTIYF,TGTGCCAGCAGTAGCTTGGGGACTGGAAACACCATATATTTT
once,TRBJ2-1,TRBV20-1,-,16,CSARDLALPISAEQFF,TGCAGTGCTAGAGATTTAGCTTTACCCATCTCTGCAGAGCAGTTCTTC
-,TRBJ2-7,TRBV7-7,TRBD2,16,CASRHQTSGNTYEQYF,TGTGCCAGCAGACACCAAACTAGCGGTAACACGTACGAGCAGTACTTC
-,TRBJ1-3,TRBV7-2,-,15,CASSLEWRRGNTIYF,TGTGCCAGCAGCTTAGAGTGGAGAAGGGGAAACACCATATATTTT
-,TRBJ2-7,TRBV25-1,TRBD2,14,CASNREGEAYEQYF,TGTGCCAGCAATAGGGAGGGTGAAGCCTACGAGCAGTACTTC
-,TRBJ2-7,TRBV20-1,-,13,CSARDQGSYEQYF,TGCAGTGCTAGAGATCAGGGGAGCTACGAGCAGTACTTC
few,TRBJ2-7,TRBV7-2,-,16,CASSSTDSPPSDEQYF,TGTGCCAGCAGCTCGACGGACTCCCCGCCCAGCGACGAGCAGTACTTC
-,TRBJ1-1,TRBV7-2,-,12,CASSLGRREAFF,TGTGCCAGCAGCCTTGGACGGAGAGAAGCTTTCTTT
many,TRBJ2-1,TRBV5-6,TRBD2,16,CASSFLSSGGYNEQFF,TGTGCCAGCAGCTTCCTTAGTAGCGGGGGCTACAATGAGCAGTTCTTC
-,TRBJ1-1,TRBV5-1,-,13,CASSPQGPNEAFF,TGCGCCAGCAGCCCACAGGGACCAAATGAAGCTTTCTTT
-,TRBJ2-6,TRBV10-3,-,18,CAISGRSGRHSGANVLTF,TGTGCCATCAGTGGGCGGAGTGGCAGACACTCTGGGGCCAACGTCCTGACTTTC
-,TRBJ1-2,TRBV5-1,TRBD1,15,CASSLAGTGGEGYTF,TGCGCCAGCAGCTTGGCCGGGACAGGGGGCGAAGGCTACACCTTC
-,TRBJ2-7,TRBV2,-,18,CASSAPSSGTVSSYEQYF,TGTGCCAGCAGTGCACCCTCCTCCGGGACCGTAAGCTCCTACGAGCAGTACTTC
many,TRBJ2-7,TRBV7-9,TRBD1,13,CASSRTGSYEQYF,TGTGCCAGCAGTCGGACAGGGAGCTACGAGCAGTACTTC
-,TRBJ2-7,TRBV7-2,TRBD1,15,CASSPRQGVSYEQYF,TGTGCCAGCAGCCCACGACAGGGGGTCTCCTACGAGCAGTACTTC
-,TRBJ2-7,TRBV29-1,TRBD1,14,CSVERTGGDYEQYF,TGCAGCGTTGAAAGGACAGGGGGCGATTACGAGCAGTACTTC
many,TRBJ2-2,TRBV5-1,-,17,CASSFPRVAENTGELFF,TGCGCCAGCAGCTTCCCCCGGGTTGCTGAGAACACCGGGGAGCTGTTTTTT
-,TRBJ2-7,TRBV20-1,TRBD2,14,CSALLAGGRHEQYF,TGCAGTGCGTTACTAGCGGGAGGAAGGCACGAGCAGTACTTC
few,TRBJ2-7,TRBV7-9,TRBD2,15,CASSFGAGAIYEQYF,TGTGCCAGCAGCTTCGGAGCGGGAGCGATATACGAGCAGTACTTC
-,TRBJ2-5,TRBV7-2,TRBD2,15,CASSLVGLAEETQYF,TGTGCCAGCAGCTTAGTCGGACTAGCGGAAGAGACCCAGTACTTC
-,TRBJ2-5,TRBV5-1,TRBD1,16,CASSVGGTGGNQPQYF,TGCGCCAGCAGCGTGGGGGGAACAGGGGGCAATCAGCCCCAGTACTTC
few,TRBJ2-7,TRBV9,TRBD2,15,CASSPRGREGFEQYF,TGTGCCAGCAGCCCCCGGGGGCGGGAGGGCTTCGAGCAGTACTTC
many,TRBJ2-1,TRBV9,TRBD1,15,CASSVVGTGVNEQFF,TGTGCCAGCAGCGTTGTCGGGACAGGGGTGAATGAGCAGTTCTTC
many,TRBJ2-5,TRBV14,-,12,CASSQLRETQYF,TGTGCCAGCAGCCAGCTGAGAGAGACCCAGTACTTC
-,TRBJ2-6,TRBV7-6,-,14,CASSLSSGANVPTF,TGTGCCAGCAGCTTAAGCTCTGGGGCCAACGTCCCGACTTTC
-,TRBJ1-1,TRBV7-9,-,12,CASSPGPTEAFF,TGTGCCAGCAGTCCCGGACCCACTGAAGCTTTCTTT
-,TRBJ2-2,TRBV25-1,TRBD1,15,CASSIGQGDTGELFF,TGTGCCAGCAGTATAGGACAGGGCGACACCGGGGAGCTGTTTTTT
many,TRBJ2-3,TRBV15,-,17,CATSRDPAGLHTDTQYF,TGTGCCACCAGCAGAGATCCGGCGGGCCTACACACAGATACGCAGTATTTT
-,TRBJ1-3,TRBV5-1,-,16,CASSLVGPRGGNTIYF,TGCGCCAGCAGCTTGGTGGGGCCTCGTGGTGGAAACACCATATATTTT
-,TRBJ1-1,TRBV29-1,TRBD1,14,CSTIAGTGVTEAFF,TGCAGTACTATTGCCGGGACAGGGGTAACTGAAGCTTTCTTT
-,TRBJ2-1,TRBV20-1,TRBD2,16,CSAHPLGLAENNEQFF,TGCAGTGCGCACCCGCTGGGACTAGCGGAAAACAATGAGCAGTTCTTC
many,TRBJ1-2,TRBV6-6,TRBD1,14,CASSYRTGHYGYTF,TGTGCCAGCAGTTATCGGACAGGGCACTATGGCTACACCTTC
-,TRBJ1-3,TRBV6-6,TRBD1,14,CASKGTGSGNTIYF,TGTGCCAGCAAGGGGACAGGGAGCGGAAACACCATATATTTT